The 27 T cell receptor beta chains below all came from one sample that was sequenced in a study of Ad26.COV2.S vaccination and SARS-CoV-2 variants. Assay used: immunoSEQ multiplex PCR; TCRdb lists only in-frame clones, some missing. The table lists about 400,000 clones, about nine tenths of them singletons. The treatment denotes: 15 to 20 received Ad26.COV2.S at low or high dose, single or two shots; about five received placebo; per-sample allocation not given. Collection of the samples took place on day 63 after the first injection of vaccine or placebo. The starting material was peripheral blood, obtained in a trial of Ad26.COV2.S vaccine versus placebo. The source of these receptors is a person between 18 and 59 years old who received the Ad26.COV2.S COVID-19 vaccine or a placebo.

The genes are TRBV4-3 and TRBJ2-2; TRBD2 might be the D (5 bases). Germline V gene data show CDR1 as LGHNA and CDR2 as YSLEER. This CDR3 has 16 residues. Trimming left V 0 bases short and J 3 bases short, with 11 bases between. The CDR3 DNA reads TGCGCCAGCAGCCAAGATTTGGGGAGCTACACCGGGGAGCTGTTTTTT. It translates to CASSQDLGSYTGELFF.

The V gene is TRBV7-2, the J gene TRBJ1-5; D is possibly TRBD1 (5 bases). Germline V gene sequence: CDR1 SGHTA, CDR2 FQGNSA. The CDR3 is made up of 13 amino acids. With 3 bases removed from V and 4 bases from J, the gap between germline ends came to 7 bases. Here the CDR3 DNA reads TGTGCCAGCAGCTTTTCAGGGAATCAGCCCCAGCATTTT. This encodes CASSFSGNQPQHF.

This clone was observed a handful of times. V usage is TRBV7-8 and J usage is TRBJ1-1, with D possibly matching TRBD1 (6 bases). The V gene's germline CDR1 is SGHVS and CDR2 FQNEAQ. Trimming cost V 5 bases and J 5 bases, with 24 bases left between them. CDR3 size: 17 residues. As DNA, the CDR3 is TGTGCCAGCAGCCGGCGGTACGGGGAAACAGGGAGGACTGAAGCTTTCTTT. Its translation is CASSRRYGETGRTEAFF. The variable domain in full, with the rest retrieved from reference TRBV7-8 and TRBJ1-1, is GAGVSQSPRYKVAKRGQDVALRCDPISGHVSLFWYQQALGQGPEFLTYFQNEAQLDKSGLPSDRFFAERPEGSVSTLKIQRTQQEDSAVYLCASSRRYGETGRTEAFFGQGTRLTVV.

V and J are TRBV4-2 and TRBJ2-7; 12 bases are a match to TRBD1. The trim removed 1 base at V and 6 bases at J, leaving 7 bases unmatched. Germline-derived CDR1 and CDR2 are LGHNA and YNFKEQ. CDR3 length: 16 amino acids. CDR3 DNA: TGTGCCAGCAGCCAAGGGGGTGGGACAGGGGGCCGCGAGCAGTACTTC. Protein product: CASSQGGGTGGREQYF.

This rearrangement joins TRBV28 to TRBJ1-1; 9 bases line up with TRBD1. J lost 11 bases, V lost 2 bases, and 15 bases had no gene match. The CDR3 has 16 residues. Germline V lookup: CDR1 MDHEN, CDR2 SYDVKM. The DNA for the CDR3 is TGTGCCAGCAGTTTAACCGATAGGGGACAGGGCCTGAGGGCTTTCTTT. This gives the protein CASSLTDRGQGLRAFF.

The rearrangement joins TRBV2 to TRBJ1-2; D gene ambiguous. The ends were cut back, 4 bases at V and 6 bases at J, with 15 bases in the middle. CDR1 and CDR2 (germline): SNHLY, FYNNEI. The CDR3 contains 14 residues. The CDR3 coding sequence is TGTGCCAGCAGTGCCCTGGGAGCTTCGGATGGCTACACCTTC. Translated, it gives CASSALGASDGYTF.

This chain links TRBV5-8 with TRBJ2-5, with D unresolved. V dropped 2 bases and J dropped 5 bases, with 10 bases sitting between them. The germline CDR1 and CDR2 sequences are SGHTS and YDEGEE. The CDR3 runs to 13 residues. CDR3 sequence reads: CASSFVISETQYF. In DNA form, the CDR3 reads TGTGCCAGCAGCTTTGTTATCTCGGAGACCCAGTACTTC.

The chain carries TRBV2 and TRBJ1-1; TRBD1 might be the D (6 bases). CDR3 length: 14 residues. Germline-derived CDR1 and CDR2 are SNHLY and FYNNEI. V lost 7 bases to trimming and J lost 0 bases, with 12 bases between them. This CDR3 is CASKLTGMNTEAFF. CDR3 DNA sequence: TGTGCCAGCAAGTTGACAGGAATGAACACTGAAGCTTTCTTT.

The chain couples TRBV4-1 to TRBJ1-1; the D is unclear. The CDR3 has 15 residues. V lost 0 bases to trimming and J lost 1 base, with 9 bases between them. Per the germline V gene, CDR1 is MGHRA and CDR2 is YSYEKL. For the CDR3, the DNA is TGCGCCAGCAGCCAAGATTCTGGCTGGAACACTGAAGCTTTCTTT. As protein: CASSQDSGWNTEAFF.

The V call is TRBV28, the J call TRBJ2-7; D gene uncertain. CDR3 size: 15 residues. The V and J ends lost 3 bases and 2 bases respectively, with 14 bases between them. The germline gives CDR1 MDHEN, CDR2 SYDVKM. This CDR3 reads CASSLDMAAAYEQYF. CDR3 nucleotides: TGTGCCAGCAGTTTGGATATGGCCGCCGCCTACGAGCAGTACTTC.

The V gene is TRBV27, the J gene TRBJ1-1, with D possibly matching TRBD1 (6 bases). Per germline, CDR1 MNHEY and CDR2 SMNVEV (reference sequence). The CDR3 sequence is 12 residues long. V was clipped by 5 bases and J by 9 bases, with 13 bases between them. The CDR3 loop is CASSEVRGKAFF. DNA for the CDR3: TGTGCCAGCAGTGAGGTCAGGGGAAAAGCTTTCTTT.

The J gene is TRBJ1-4, the V gene TRBV7-6; D is possibly TRBD1 (5 bases). CDR3 length equals 15 residues. The V gene lost 3 bases and the J gene lost 2 bases, with 10 bases spanning the gap. CDR1 and CDR2 from the germline V gene are SGHVS and FNYEAQ. The CDR3 here is CASSLTGGTNEKLFF. CDR3 sequence (DNA): TGTGCCAGCAGCTTGACGGGGGGGACTAATGAAAAACTGTTTTTT.

This clone came up once. The rearrangement uses TRBV6-6 and TRBJ2-3; 9 bases are a match to TRBD1. Per the germline V gene, CDR1 is MNHNY and CDR2 is SVGAGI (reference sequence). V shed 6 bases and J 4 bases; nucleotides not matched to a gene: 5. This CDR3 region has 14 residues. As DNA, the CDR3 is TGTGCCAGCAGCCAAAGACAGGGGGCAGATACGCAGTATTTT. This codes for CASSQRQGADTQYF.

V gene TRBV7-9 combines with J gene TRBJ2-2; TRBD2 matches 8 bases. V lost 5 bases and J lost 5; bases outside the gene matches: 16. The CDR3 is 18 residues long. Germline CDR1 is SEHNR and CDR2 is FQNEAQ (reference sequence). CDR3 region: CASSPFGAGEAWTGELFF. CDR3 nucleotides: TGTGCCAGCAGCCCCTTTGGAGCGGGAGAAGCCTGGACCGGGGAGCTGTTTTTT.

This clone was counted a single time. V usage is TRBV15 and J usage is TRBJ2-5, with D possibly being TRBD2 (5 bases). This CDR3 region has 13 residues. Per germline, CDR1 LNHNV and CDR2 YYDKDF (reference sequence). V lost 2 bases and J 3 bases, leaving 7 bases between the germline ends. DNA for the CDR3: TGTGCCACCAGCAGAAGAGCGGAAGAGACCCAGTACTTC. Residues: CATSRRAEETQYF.

The chain carries TRBV6-2 or TRBV6-3 and TRBJ2-3; D remains ambiguous. Germline V gene sequence: CDR1 MNHEY, CDR2 SVGEGT. The CDR3 has 15 amino acids. The V end was cut by 3 bases, the J end by 4 bases, with 14 bases between. CDR3 DNA: TGTGCCAGCAGTTATATGGTAACTGGTCCAGATACGCAGTATTTT. This translates into CASSYMVTGPDTQYF.

The chain uses TRBV3-1 (or the pseudogene TRBV3-2) and TRBJ2-1; maybe TRBD2 (6 bases). The CDR3 totals 16 residues. Looked up from germline, CDR1 is LGHDT and CDR2 is YNNKEL (reference sequence). V lost 4 bases to trimming and J lost 0 bases, with 13 bases between them. The DNA of the CDR3 is TGTGCCAGCAGCCCTCGCGACGGGGGCTCCTACAATGAGCAGTTCTTC. Protein: CASSPRDGGSYNEQFF.

J is TRBJ2-1 and V is TRBV29-1; 8 bases agree with TRBD1. Germline CDR1 is SQVTM and CDR2 is ANQGSEA. This CDR3 comprises 16 residues. J was trimmed by 4 bases and V by 4 bases; bases with no gene match: 12. The CDR3 bases are TGCAGCGTTGCCCCCCGGGACAGGTCAATGTACAATGAGCAGTTCTTC. Translation: CSVAPRDRSMYNEQFF.

This chain joins TRBV10-3 and TRBJ2-3, with 11 positions matching TRBD1. CDR3 length: 14 residues. Losses at the gene ends were 7 bases for V and 6 bases for J; bases not matched to a gene: 6. CDR1 ENHRY and CDR2 SYGVKD come from the germline V gene. The CDR3 reads CAITRTGGVDTQYF. CDR3 coding DNA: TGTGCCATCACTCGGACAGGGGGCGTGGATACGCAGTATTTT.

The rearrangement uses TRBV6-5 and TRBJ2-1; 9 nucleotides match TRBD2. The J segment lost 2 bases and the V segment lost 9 bases, leaving 5 bases of the junction unmatched. The CDR3 extends over 14 amino acids. CDR1 and CDR2 (germline): MNHEY, SVGAGI. This CDR3 is CASARGRAYNEQFF. The CDR3 DNA sequence: TGTGCCAGTGCCCGCGGGAGGGCCTACAATGAGCAGTTCTTC.

The chain joins TRBV7-8 to TRBJ2-7, with D hard to call. Germline V gene lookup returns CDR1 SGHVS and CDR2 FQNEAQ. This CDR3 has 14 amino acids. Trimming removed 1 base at V and 1 base at J, with 8 bases between. CDR3 residues: CASSLVSVSYEQYF. CDR3 DNA sequence: TGTGCCAGCAGCTTAGTTTCAGTTTCCTACGAGCAGTACTTC.

As for this clone: The same CDR3 also results from other DNA sequences found in this sample. The chain carries TRBV3-1 (or the pseudogene TRBV3-2) and TRBJ1-3; D remains ambiguous. CDR3 length: 14 residues. Trimming stripped 2 bases from V and 0 bases from J, with 5 bases between. CDR1 is LGHDT and CDR2 is YNNKEL in the germline V gene (reference sequence). The DNA of the CDR3 is TGTGCCAGCAGCCAAAGGAGCTCTGGAAACACCATATATTTT. This sequence encodes CASSQRSSGNTIYF.

The V gene is TRBV15, the J gene TRBJ1-4, with a weak D call TRBD1 (5 bases). V was clipped by 1 base and J by 4 bases, with 10 bases between them. CDR1 and CDR2 (germline): LNHNV, YYDKDF (reference sequence). CDR3 length: 15 amino acids. CDR3 nucleotide sequence: TGTGCCACCAGCAGAGGATTACAGGATAATGAAAAACTGTTTTTT. Translation: CATSRGLQDNEKLFF.

Details on this clone: This sample also contains other DNA sequences that code for the same CDR3. The V call is TRBV4-3, the J call TRBJ1-2; D unresolved. CDR1 and CDR2 from the germline V gene are LGHNA and YSLEER. The CDR3 contains 13 residues. V was pared by 0 bases and J by 4 bases, with 6 bases between. Here the CDR3 reads CASSQEAGYGYTF. The DNA of the CDR3 is TGCGCCAGCAGCCAAGAGGCAGGCTATGGCTACACCTTC.

This rearrangement joins TRBV30 to TRBJ2-3, with D perhaps matching TRBD2 (6 bases). CDR3 length equals 15 residues. The V gene lost 0 bases and the J gene lost 1 base, with 11 bases spanning the gap. Germline loops: CDR1 GTSNPN, CDR2 SVGIG (reference sequence). This CDR3 reads CAWSVLGGGTDTQYF. CDR3 bases: TGTGCCTGGAGTGTACTTGGAGGGGGCACAGATACGCAGTATTTT.

The chain carries TRBV3-1 (or the pseudogene TRBV3-2) and TRBJ2-3; 8 nucleotides agree with TRBD2. CDR3 size: 17 residues. CDR1 LGHDT and CDR2 YNNKEL come from the germline V gene (reference sequence). With V trimmed by 5 bases and J by 2 bases, 12 bases remained unmatched. CDR3 protein: CASSFRTSSFYTDTQYF. The DNA of the CDR3 is TGTGCCAGCAGCTTCCGGACTAGCTCCTTCTACACAGATACGCAGTATTTT.

The chain couples TRBV19 to TRBJ1-6; D might be TRBD1 (6 bases). The CDR3 spans 17 residues. The ends were cut back, 3 bases at V and 14 bases at J, with 26 bases in the middle. Germline CDR1 is LNHDA and CDR2 is SQIVND (reference sequence). CDR3 residues: CASSIRGGEGRNSALHF. The CDR3 region has the DNA TGTGCCAGTAGTATTAGGGGGGGCGAGGGTAGGAATTCGGCCCTCCACTTT.